The present T cell receptor beta chain was sequenced within a study of CD8+CD57+ T cells in acquired aplastic anemia. The overall study: The mean DNA yield obtained from sorted CD4+ and CD8+ cells came to approximately 3 ug.

Selection for sequencing was limited to patients who had shown CD8+CD57+ cell expansion by flow cytometry. Using genomic DNA as the template, TCR beta VDJ and CDR3 profiling was carried out. TCRdb reprocessed the reads with MiXCR, giving one entry per CDR3 protein. This table has 200,000 or so distinct CDR3 sequences, approximately 65% appearing once. There are 13 residues in the CDR3. Trimming cost V 3 bases and J 3 bases, with 9 bases left between them. This sequence was found in a human donor with aplastic anemia. The sequencing input was sorted CD4+, CD8+, or CD8+CD57+ T cells (not recorded which) from PBMCs. The rearrangement joins TRBV12-3 or TRBV12-4 to TRBJ2-7; D is ambiguous. This chain's CDR3 is CASSLEAIYEQYF. The CDR3 DNA reads as TGTGCCAGCAGTTTGGAAGCGATCTACGAGCAGTACTTC.